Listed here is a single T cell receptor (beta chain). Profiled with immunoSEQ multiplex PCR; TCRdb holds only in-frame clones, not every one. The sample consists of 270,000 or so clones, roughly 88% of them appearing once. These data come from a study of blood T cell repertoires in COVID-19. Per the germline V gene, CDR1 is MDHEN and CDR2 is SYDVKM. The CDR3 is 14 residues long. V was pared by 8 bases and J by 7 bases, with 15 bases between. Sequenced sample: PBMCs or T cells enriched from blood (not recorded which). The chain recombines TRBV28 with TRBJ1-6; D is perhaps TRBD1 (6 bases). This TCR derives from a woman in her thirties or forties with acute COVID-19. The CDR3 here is CASQTRQANSPLHF. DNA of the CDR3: TGTGCCAGCCAAACCCGACAGGCAAATTCACCCCTCCACTTT.